This T cell receptor beta chain was identified during a study of blood T cells in healthy people across ages (dated by TCRdb to between 2015 and 2017). The study in broad terms: In model experiments, template switching captured about one uniquely barcoded TCR beta cDNA molecule for every two T cells. Age-related changes in TCR beta repertoire diversity were measured in the study by deep sequencing normalized with unique cDNA molecular identifiers. Donors of different ages were randomly distributed across sequencing lanes to avoid experimental bias. For two donors (one aged 18 to 29 and one aged 80 or older), the study analyzed two additional independent replicas of 1 million unique cDNA reads from the same blood draw. Donors were grouped into four age groups: young (average approximately 16 years), middle-aged (roughly 40), aged (approximately 67) and long-lived (approximately 82).

Study-wide conclusions, independent of this receptor: As age increased, observed TCR beta diversity per million T cells dropped in a roughly linear way, and a significant reduction was already evident by age around 41. Compared with the aged group, the long-lived group had more naive CD4+ T cells, fewer expanded clones and increased TCR diversity, a pattern suggesting age selection. There was a strong correlation between observed TCR beta diversity and the percentage of naive T cells measured by flow cytometry. Estimates of total diversity based on one million sequenced T cells were considered lower bounds and underestimates. Since profiling was done on bulk unsorted PBMCs, naive and antigen-experienced compartments could not be conclusively compared. Because the CMV infection status of the donors was unknown, age-related changes in expanded clonotypes may potentially have been confounded.

The method behind the library was 5' RACE. Instrument on record: Illumina HiSeq 2500. A second PCR of 7 to 11 cycles was performed with a sample-barcoded 5' primer and a J-beta primer mix. Each TCR beta cDNA molecule received a unique molecular identifier from a template-switch 5' adaptor carrying 12 random nucleotides. Each sample yielded at least 2.5 million CDR3-containing paired-end reads. First-strand cDNA synthesis was performed from all RNA using the Mint cDNA synthesis kit, with priming by a TRBC-specific oligonucleotide. Following uracil-DNA glycosylase treatment, all cDNA underwent a first 18-cycle PCR with the universal primers M1SS and BC2_uni_R. Per the authors' processing: Normalization of each sample was performed by random selection of 1 million high-quality reads, each carrying a distinct molecular identifier. Reads with shared molecular identifiers were discarded instead of being binned into consensus sequences. MiTCR, run with a Q25 quality threshold and the strictest error-elimination algorithm, handled CDR3 identification, clonotype clustering and error correction. A nonparametric unseen species model with Euler transformation was used to estimate a lower bound on total TCR beta diversity. TCRdb cleaned the public reads at Q25 with fastp, built clones with MiXCR and kept in-frame beta chains. Rows with one shared CDR3 protein collapse into an entry with the most common genes and DNA. The authors' filters were not applied to this entry. This sample holds around 320,000 distinct CDR3 sequences; about 25% were observed only once. The ten largest clonotypes hold roughly 28% of the sample.

Donors were 39 systemically healthy Caucasian individuals from Russia aged roughly 6 to 95 years. Each donor gave approximately 9.4 milliliters of peripheral blood, drawn into EDTA-treated Vacutainer tubes. Ficoll-Paque density-gradient centrifugation was used to isolate PBMCs, with at least 7 million per sample. Total RNA, at least 6 micrograms per sample, was extracted from PBMCs with Trizol reagent. The percentages of naive CD45RAhigh/CD27high T cells were determined by flow cytometry on a PBMC aliquot from every donor. The cysteine opens and the phenylalanine closes a CDR3 of 17 amino acids. The read is trimmed to its CDR3 DNA, 51 bases read in frame from base 1. V is cut back by 5 bases and J by 0 bases, with 7 bases in the junction unmatched. The germline V gene (reference sequence) specifies DFQATT as CDR1 and SNEGSKA as CDR2. This clonotype was detected a few times. Its antigen specificity is not known. Per-base quality was not reported, and no clone a single base away is much larger than it.

Specimen: blood. The chain uses TRBV20-1 and TRBJ1-6; 10 bases in between match TRBD1. The origin of this receptor is a woman aged 65 to 85 in good health. At the DNA level, the sequence is TGCAGTGCTCTGGACAGGGGGAAGGGCTCCTATAATTCACCCCTCCACTTT. Its translation is CSALDRGKGSYNSPLHF.